These T cell receptor beta chains were read from a single sample in a study of blood T cell repertoires in COVID-19. Some clones are missing from TCRdb's copy, which holds only in-frame ones; the method was immunoSEQ multiplex PCR. The sample contains approximately 350,000 clones, around 83% of which appear only once. The specimen was PBMCs or T cells enriched from blood (not recorded which). The receptors were sampled from a woman in her fifties or sixties who had recovered from COVID-19. CDR3s include the opening cysteine and the closing phenylalanine or tryptophan. D genes are given only for firm matches. Clone size is shown for a subset of rows, as once, few, many or a class of expanded clone.

v_call	d_call	j_call	clone_size	cdr3_aa	cdr3_nt
TRBV11-2	-	TRBJ1-1	-	CASSAYKNTEAFF	TGTGCCAGCAGCGCTTACAAGAACACTGAAGCTTTCTTT
TRBV30	TRBD1	TRBJ2-6	-	CASTRTTGAGANVLTF	TGTGCTAGCACCCGAACGACAGGGGCCGGGGCCAACGTCCTGACTTTC
TRBV19	-	TRBJ1-1	few	CASSINEGLNTEAFF	TGTGCCAGTAGTATTAACGAGGGTCTGAACACTGAAGCTTTCTTT
TRBV7-9	-	TRBJ1-2	few	CASSPDREYGYTF	TGTGCCAGCAGCCCCGACAGAGAGTATGGCTACACCTTC
TRBV19	-	TRBJ1-2	-	CASTPELNYGYTF	TGTGCCAGTACCCCGGAGCTGAACTATGGCTACACCTTC
TRBV9	-	TRBJ2-5	-	CASSVETGDPETQYF	TGTGCCAGCAGCGTAGAAACGGGAGATCCGGAGACCCAGTACTTC
TRBV27	TRBD1	TRBJ1-2	-	CASGVGTGLGYTF	TGTGCCAGTGGAGTTGGGACAGGGCTAGGCTACACCTTC
TRBV11-3	TRBD1	TRBJ1-4	-	CASSIATGPNEKLFF	TGTGCCAGCAGCATAGCGACAGGGCCTAATGAAAAACTGTTTTTT
TRBV11-2	-	TRBJ1-2	-	CASSLGGAGSLYGYTF	TGTGCCAGCAGCTTAGGAGGGGCCGGGAGTCTCTATGGCTACACCTTC
TRBV5-1	-	TRBJ2-7	-	CASRFIRTPSLGQYF	TGCGCCAGCAGGTTCATAAGGACACCGTCCCTGGGGCAGTACTTC
TRBV21-1	-	TRBJ1-2	-	CASSKRTGGHTSYGYTF	TGTGCCAGCAGCAAAAGGACGGGCGGACATACTTCCTATGGCTACACCTTC
TRBV5-6	-	TRBJ1-1	once	CASRRQENTEAFF	TGTGCCAGCAGGCGACAGGAAAACACTGAAGCTTTCTTT
TRBV4-2	-	TRBJ2-6	-	CASSQVTGEANVLTF	TGTGCCAGCAGCCAAGTCACGGGTGAAGCCAACGTCCTGACTTTC
TRBV30	TRBD2	TRBJ2-7	-	CAWSVQLAVGRVEQYF	TGTGCCTGGAGTGTACAACTGGCAGTAGGGAGGGTTGAGCAGTACTTC
TRBV19	-	TRBJ1-3	few	CASSTPGVAGNTIYF	TGTGCCAGTAGCACTCCAGGGGTGGCTGGAAACACCATATATTTT
TRBV11-3	TRBD2	TRBJ2-7	-	CASSLPSAGGRTFSYEQYF	TGTGCCAGCAGCTTACCCTCGGCGGGAGGTCGCACATTCTCCTACGAGCAGTACTTC
TRBV21-1	-	TRBJ2-5	-	CASTLWGERQETQYF	TGTGCCAGCACCTTATGGGGGGAACGCCAAGAGACCCAGTACTTC
TRBV12-3/TRBV12-4	-	TRBJ1-4	-	CASSLSLRGLFF	TGTGCCAGCAGTTTATCGTTGCGGGGACTGTTTTTT
TRBV10-3	TRBD2	TRBJ2-2	-	CAIRVAGVLTGELFF	TGTGCCATCAGGGTCGCGGGGGTGCTCACCGGGGAGCTGTTTTTT
TRBV4-1	TRBD1	TRBJ2-5	-	CASSRRQGEKETQYF	TGCGCCAGCAGCCGTAGGCAGGGGGAAAAGGAGACCCAGTACTTC
TRBV13	TRBD1	TRBJ2-7	-	CASSPRGQGYEQYF	TGTGCCAGCAGCCCGAGAGGACAGGGGTACGAGCAGTACTTC
TRBV7-3	TRBD2	TRBJ2-7	-	CASSLNLAGVGEQYF	TGTGCCAGCAGCTTAAACCTAGCGGGAGTAGGGGAGCAGTACTTC
TRBV11-1	-	TRBJ1-2	once	CASSPLYGGHGYTF	TGTGCCAGCAGCCCACTCTACGGAGGGCATGGCTACACCTTC
TRBV19	-	TRBJ1-5	-	CASSVGAGNQPQHF	TGTGCCAGTAGTGTAGGAGCGGGCAATCAGCCCCAGCATTTT
TRBV7-8	-	TRBJ1-1	-	CASTWGGGRSEAFF	TGTGCCAGCACCTGGGGGGGAGGGCGCAGTGAAGCTTTCTTT
TRBV19	-	TRBJ1-1	-	CASSISRLNTEAFF	TGTGCCAGTAGTATTAGCAGATTGAACACTGAAGCTTTCTTT
TRBV15	TRBD1	TRBJ2-7	-	CAIGQGAYEQYF	TGTGCCATAGGACAGGGGGCCTACGAGCAGTACTTC
TRBV6-5	-	TRBJ1-1	-	CASSPLTGRGEAFF	TGTGCCAGCAGTCCCCTCACAGGGAGGGGTGAAGCTTTCTTT
TRBV9	TRBD1	TRBJ1-4	-	CASSEAGGYEKLFF	TGTGCCAGCAGCGAGGCAGGGGGATATGAAAAACTGTTTTTT
TRBV12-3/TRBV12-4	-	TRBJ2-3	-	CASSLVRDTQYF	TGTGCCAGCAGTTTAGTGCGGGATACGCAGTATTTT
TRBV4-1	-	TRBJ1-2	-	CASSQFPGGGNNGYTF	TGCGCCAGCAGCCAATTCCCGGGCGGGGGAAACAATGGCTACACCTTC
TRBV10-3	TRBD2	TRBJ2-5	-	CAISDSGTSGSKTQYF	TGTGCCATCAGTGACTCCGGGACTAGCGGGAGTAAGACCCAGTACTTC
TRBV14	-	TRBJ2-6	-	CASSPLGQISGANVLTF	TGTGCCAGCAGCCCTCTCGGACAGATCTCTGGGGCCAACGTCCTGACTTTC
TRBV28	-	TRBJ1-5	few	CASSFRRVSQPQHF	TGTGCCAGCAGTTTCAGGAGGGTTAGTCAGCCCCAGCATTTT
TRBV25-1	-	TRBJ1-2	once	CASGGPLYGYTF	TGTGCCAGCGGAGGTCCCCTCTATGGCTACACCTTC
TRBV18	-	TRBJ1-1	-	CASSPLQGLNTEAFF	TGTGCCAGCTCACCTCTCCAGGGGCTGAACACTGAAGCTTTCTTT
TRBV19	TRBD1	TRBJ2-1	once	CASSIRAGTGDWNEQFF	TGTGCCAGTAGTATTAGGGCGGGGACAGGGGATTGGAATGAGCAGTTCTTC
TRBV5-1	-	TRBJ1-1	-	CASSSGPSGGINTEAFF	TGCGCCAGCAGCTCCGGACCCTCGGGGGGGATAAACACTGAAGCTTTCTTT
TRBV18	TRBD1	TRBJ1-2	once	CASSPGQEHGYTF	TGTGCCAGCTCACCGGGACAGGAGCATGGCTACACCTTC
TRBV30	-	TRBJ1-6	-	CAWSSGGDSPLHF	TGTGCCTGGAGTTCCGGGGGGGATTCACCCCTCCACTTT
TRBV5-1	TRBD1	TRBJ2-7	-	CASSAGQGAYEQYF	TGCGCCAGCAGCGCCGGACAGGGGGCCTACGAGCAGTACTTC